This T cell receptor beta chain was identified in a study of monozygotic twins with inflammatory bowel disease. TCRdb re-called the 5' RACE reads and catalogs CDR3 proteins one per entry, DNA excluded. The sample shows some 100,000 distinct CDR3 sequences, and 12% sits with its ten largest clones. Germline V lookup: CDR1 SGDLS, CDR2 YYNGEE. This CDR3 has 14 amino acids. The TCR comes from a human donor with ulcerative colitis or Crohn's disease, or a healthy co-twin of an affected twin (not recorded which). V and J are TRBV9 and TRBJ2-5; TCRdb lists TRBD2, though no DNA is available to test this call. Source material: blood. This chain's CDR3 is CASSIGHGRETQYF.